The clone carrying this T cell receptor (beta chain) was picked up a small number of times. What it recognizes is unknown. The source of the sample is a study of beta chain features in type 1 diabetes. Overall study context: Sorted cells numbering 95 million to 110 million were examined across all samples.

This CDR3 contains 12 residues. The V end lost 7 bases, the J end lost 4 bases, and 10 bases lay between the germline ends. Germline assignment: CDR1 SNHLY and CDR2 FYNNEI. Overall study findings and caveats: The naive, central memory and Treg TCRB repertoires looked more alike in patients than they did in healthy donors. The study found moderately but significantly shorter TCRB CDR3s in all four CD4+ subsets of Type 1 diabetes patients.

Via the markers CD45RO/CCR7/CD25/CD127/CD95/CD27, stem cell-like memory, regulatory, central memory and naive CD4+ cells were sorted. Populations obtained by sorting all exceeded 95% purity. Sequenced material consisted of expressed TCRB transcripts (all of the isolated RNA was reverse transcribed). Produced via immunoSEQ multiplex PCR; TCRdb's table is partial and in-frame only. Of 640,000 or so clones listed, roughly an eighth are singletons. Sequencing was done on a sample of naive CD4+ T cells from blood. V is TRBV2 and J is TRBJ1-2; tentatively, D is TRBD1 (6 bases). The TCR originated in a young man with type 1 diabetes. The CDR3 loop is CASNGQPYGYTF. The CDR3 nucleotides read TGTGCCAGCAACGGACAGCCCTATGGCTACACCTTC.